This TCR beta chain was obtained from a study of Graves' ophthalmopathy and Graves' hyperthyroidism. Study-level findings and limits: Appearing in blood as well were most expanded thyroid clonotypes above 0.001 frequency.

Scientists amplified the TCR beta CDR3 regions from RNA transcripts. RT-PCR in the first round used HTBI primers; a second-round multiplex PCR followed. TCRdb recomputed calls from the multiplex PCR reads with MiXCR, one row per CDR3 protein. Of 170,000 or so distinct CDR3 sequences in the sample, 30% to 45% are singletons; the top ten hold under 6.5%. The germline V gene has CDR1 MNHNS and CDR2 SASEGT. Deletions cut 7 bases from V and 3 bases from J, with 18 bases between. The length of the CDR3 is 16 residues. Concerning this clonotype itself: Its specificity is not known.

In this cohort, patients with other autoimmune diseases, uncontrolled infections, pregnancy or lactation were excluded. Source material: peripheral blood. The chain joins TRBV6-1 to TRBJ2-2; TRBD2 might be the D (6 bases). The sequence derives from a woman aged 40-49 years with Graves' ophthalmopathy. CDR3 nucleotide sequence: TGTGCCAGCAATCAAAGGGAGGAGGCGGACACCGGGGAGCTGTTTTTT. This sequence encodes CASNQREEADTGELFF.